Each of the 10 T cell receptor beta chains below was sequenced from the same sample in a study of cytomegalovirus exposure and HLA in healthy donors. The assay was immunoSEQ multiplex PCR, and TCRdb's table has in-frame clones only and misses some. The sample has 140,000 or so clones, about 87% seen once. Source material: PBMCs. These receptors originate from a woman aged 25 to 39 in good health and CMV-seropositive.

The rearrangement links TRBV7-2 to TRBJ2-1; tentative D call: TRBD2 (5 bases). The CDR3 length is 13 residues. Trimming pared 1 base from V and 10 bases from J, leaving 11 bases between. CDR1 and CDR2 from the germline V gene are SGHTA and FQGNSA. The CDR3 nucleotides are TGTGCCAGCAGCTTAGAAAGTAGCGTCGAGCAGTTCTTC. It translates to CASSLESSVEQFF.

V gene TRBV7-3 combines with J gene TRBJ1-1; a weak D match, TRBD1 (5 bases). Germline assignment: CDR1 SGHTA and CDR2 FQGTGA. The CDR3 sequence is 13 residues long. The ends were cut back, 0 bases at V and 3 bases at J, with 5 bases in the middle. This CDR3 reads CASSLTGDTEAFF. For the CDR3, the DNA is TGTGCCAGCAGCTTAACAGGGGACACTGAAGCTTTCTTT.

The chain recombines TRBV5-3 with TRBJ2-7; 7 bases are a match to TRBD2. TRBV5-3 has ORF status, its function being uncertain. V lost 4 bases to trimming and J lost 2 bases; unmatched junction nucleotides: 3. The CDR3 consists of 13 residues. The CDR3 protein is CARSDTSAYEQYF. The CDR3 region has the DNA TGTGCCAGAAGCGACACTAGCGCCTACGAGCAGTACTTC.

The chain uses TRBV7-9 and TRBJ1-6; D gene uncertain. The germline CDR1 and CDR2 sequences are SEHNR and FQNEAQ (reference sequence). Trimming took 5 bases from V and 7 from J, leaving 18 bases between them. The CDR3 has 16 residues. The CDR3 sequence: CASSRALNEINSPLHF. In DNA, the CDR3 is TGTGCCAGCAGCCGAGCTTTGAACGAGATAAATTCACCCCTCCACTTT.

This chain links TRBV11-3 with TRBJ2-2; D is possibly TRBD1 (6 bases). V lost 5 bases, J lost 4 bases, and 11 bases lay in between. The CDR3 consists of 14 residues. Germline assignment: CDR1 SGHNT and CDR2 YENEEA. In DNA, the CDR3 is TGTGCCAGCAGCCGTACACAGGGCACCGGGGAGCTGTTTTTT. The encoded protein is CASSRTQGTGELFF.

The chain combines TRBV4-1 with TRBJ1-2; tentatively, D is TRBD1 (5 bases). Between the trimmed V and J ends, which lost 1 base and 4 bases, there was a span of 16 bases. CDR1 is MGHRA, CDR2 YSYEKL, per germline. This CDR3 comprises 16 residues. The CDR3 reads CASSQVGGGELYGYTF. CDR3 bases: TGCGCCAGCAGCCAAGTTGGTGGGGGGGAGCTCTATGGCTACACCTTC.

The chain combines TRBV5-1 with TRBJ2-1; 7 bases map to TRBD2. The germline V gene has CDR1 SGHRS and CDR2 YFSETQ. J gave up 4 bases and V 0 bases, and 7 bases lay outside the gene matches. This CDR3 spans 16 amino acids. This CDR3 reads CASSLEGGRTYNEQFF. Here the CDR3 DNA reads TGCGCCAGCAGCTTGGAGGGCGGGAGAACTTACAATGAGCAGTTCTTC.

The chain links TRBV6-1 to TRBJ1-1; D unresolved. Germline lookup yields CDR1 MNHNS and CDR2 SASEGT. The CDR3 has 12 residues. Trimming shortened V by 1 base and J by 2 bases, and 2 bases separated the two germline ends. The CDR3 DNA sequence: TGTGCCAGCAGTGAAGTAAACACTGAAGCTTTCTTT. Its translation is CASSEVNTEAFF.

The rearrangement joins TRBV5-1 to TRBJ2-3; 8 bases map to TRBD2. The CDR3 sequence is 15 residues long. J was trimmed by 0 bases and V by 2 bases; bases with no gene match: 2. Germline CDR1 SGHRS, CDR2 YFSETQ. The CDR3 protein is CASSLLAESTDTQYF. The CDR3 DNA reads as TGCGCCAGCAGCTTACTAGCGGAGAGCACAGATACGCAGTATTTT.

This clone was detected only a few times. V usage is TRBV5-6 and J usage is TRBJ1-1; 8 bases agree with TRBD1. J gave up 0 bases and V 1 base, and 5 bases lay outside the gene matches. This CDR3 is built from 16 residues. Per germline, CDR1 SGHDT and CDR2 YYEEEE. This chain's CDR3 is CASSLLGDRMNTEAFF. As DNA, the CDR3 is TGTGCCAGCAGCTTGCTGGGGGACAGGATGAACACTGAAGCTTTCTTT.